This T cell receptor beta chain was captured in a study of T-cell memory formation after mild COVID-19. Study-level information: Most TCR clusters belonged to a single donor. Study observations and caveats: Pre-infection memory harbored some responding clones, suggesting cross-reactive memory joined.

V was clipped by 4 bases and J by 4 bases, with 15 bases between them. CDR1 and CDR2 from the germline V gene are SGHRS and YFSETQ. CDR3 length equals 14 residues. With respect to this clonotype: The antigen is unknown.

TCRdb reanalysed the 5' RACE reads using MiXCR and keeps one entry per CDR3 protein. This sample has about 440,000 distinct CDR3 sequences; about 20% occur once, and the top ten carry approximately 8.1%. V and J are TRBV5-1 and TRBJ2-7; D is possibly TRBD1 (5 bases). The specimen sequenced was PBMCs or a T cell subset sorted from them (not recorded which). The source of this sequence is an adult woman who had mild COVID-19 (a few samples of this study predate the infection). Cell type and time point are not known. The CDR3 protein is CASSGMTARYEQYF. The CDR3 DNA reads TGCGCCAGCAGCGGGATGACAGCGCGTTACGAGCAGTACTTC.